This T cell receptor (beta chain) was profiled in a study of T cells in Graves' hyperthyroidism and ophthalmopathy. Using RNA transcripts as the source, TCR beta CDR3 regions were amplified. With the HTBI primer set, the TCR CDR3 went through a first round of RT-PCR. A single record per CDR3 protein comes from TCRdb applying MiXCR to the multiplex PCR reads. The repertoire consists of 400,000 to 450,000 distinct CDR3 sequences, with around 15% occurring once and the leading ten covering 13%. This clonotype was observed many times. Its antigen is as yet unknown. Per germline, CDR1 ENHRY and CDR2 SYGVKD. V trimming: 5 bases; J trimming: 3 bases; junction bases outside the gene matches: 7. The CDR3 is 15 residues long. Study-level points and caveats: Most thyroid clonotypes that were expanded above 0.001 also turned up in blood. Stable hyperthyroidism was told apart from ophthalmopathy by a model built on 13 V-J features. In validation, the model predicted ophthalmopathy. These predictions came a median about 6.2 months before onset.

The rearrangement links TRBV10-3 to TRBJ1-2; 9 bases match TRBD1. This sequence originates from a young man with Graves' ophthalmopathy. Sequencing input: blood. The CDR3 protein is CAISSPGQGHYGYTF. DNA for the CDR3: TGTGCCATCAGTTCCCCGGGACAGGGCCACTATGGCTACACCTTC.